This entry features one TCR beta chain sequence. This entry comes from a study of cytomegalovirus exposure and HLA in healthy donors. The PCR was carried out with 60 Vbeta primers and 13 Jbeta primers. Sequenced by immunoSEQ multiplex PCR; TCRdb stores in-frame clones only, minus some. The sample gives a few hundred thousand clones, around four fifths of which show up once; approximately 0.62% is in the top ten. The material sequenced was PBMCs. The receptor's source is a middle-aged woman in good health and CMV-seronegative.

This CDR3 reads CASSYRSHEQYF. The CDR3 coding sequence is TGTGCCAGCAGTTACAGGTCCCACGAGCAGTACTTC. This rearrangement joins TRBV7-9 to TRBJ2-7; D possibly corresponds to TRBD1 (5 bases). CDR3 length: 12 residues. Germline V gives CDR1 SEHNR, CDR2 FQNEAQ (reference sequence). V was cut by 6 bases and J by 5 bases, with 11 bases left in between.